The rows below give T cell receptor beta chains drawn from one sample of a study of blood T cell repertoires in COVID-19. This table comes from immunoSEQ multiplex PCR, and its TCRdb copy is limited to in-frame clones, with some not included. The sample carries 300,000 to 400,000 clones, roughly 90% recorded once. Material for sequencing was PBMCs or T cells enriched from blood (not recorded which). The receptors originated from a man aged 55 to 69 who had recovered from COVID-19. The CDR3 runs from the conserved cysteine through the conserved F or W. The size entry is marked missing in some rows and otherwise reads once, few, many or a size class.

clone size | J gene | V gene | CDR3 protein
few | TRBJ1-1 | TRBV11-3 | CASSAHRGRDTEAFF
. | TRBJ2-7 | TRBV11-3 | CASRKQGVEQYF
. | TRBJ1-3 | TRBV7-2 | CASSFQGASGNTIYF
. | TRBJ1-3 | TRBV18 | CASSAGQTNSGNTIYF
. | TRBJ1-4 | TRBV5-1 | CASSFTGALNEKLFF
. | TRBJ1-5 | TRBV7-2 | CASSSGGGQPQHF
few | TRBJ2-1 | TRBV7-6 | CASSYGGTYNEQFF
. | TRBJ1-5 | TRBV30 | CAWSVPGRGFGAGNQPQHF
. | TRBJ1-2 | TRBV29-1 | CSVVRGESGYGYTF
. | TRBJ1-2 | TRBV20-1 | CSAPGIYGYTF
. | TRBJ2-6 | TRBV27 | CASSNVGSSGANVLTF
. | TRBJ2-3 | TRBV13 | CASMRQGSTDTQYF
. | TRBJ2-3 | TRBV2 | CASSEAWGPDTQYF
. | TRBJ1-1 | TRBV2 | CASRREGGPEAFF
. | TRBJ1-1 | TRBV18 | CASSPDYRGGTEAFF
. | TRBJ1-6 | TRBV7-2 | CASSLVPERSPLHF
. | TRBJ2-1 | TRBV6-5 | CASSFAGDFYNEQFF
. | TRBJ2-2 | TRBV9 | CASSVEASGGAGELFF
. | TRBJ1-1 | TRBV10-3 | CAISATGPEAFF
. | TRBJ1-1 | TRBV19 | CASSFPGGRTEAFF
. | TRBJ2-7 | TRBV6-5 | CASSYMASNEEQYF
few | TRBJ1-6 | TRBV11-2 | CASSLDWAGGSSPLHF
. | TRBJ2-1 | TRBV13 | CASSLVADNEQFF
. | TRBJ2-3 | TRBV9 | CASSVAPSTDTQYF
. | TRBJ2-5 | TRBV6-2/TRBV6-3 | CASSPSLRQETQYF
. | TRBJ2-5 | TRBV5-1 | CASSRSTGSQETQYF
. | TRBJ2-3 | TRBV4-3 | CASSPIIDRDSTDTQYF
few | TRBJ2-2 | TRBV13 | CASSSALEGELFF
. | TRBJ2-3 | TRBV7-9 | CASSSTWGRTDTQYF
. | TRBJ2-3 | TRBV2 | CASSARQGPSTDTQYF
. | TRBJ2-1 | TRBV11-2 | CASSLSGSSYNEQFF
few | TRBJ1-2 | TRBV9 | CASSGFEGYTF
once | TRBJ1-2 | TRBV13 | CASSLGPTRSGDYGYTF
. | TRBJ2-1 | TRBV5-4 | CASSASGGAYNEQFF
. | TRBJ1-2 | TRBV3-1/TRBV3-2 | CASSLNGQQNYGYTF
once | TRBJ1-1 | TRBV9 | CASSAPPSTEAFF
. | TRBJ1-5 | TRBV6-5 | CASSRDRGRGRPQHF
. | TRBJ2-5 | TRBV11-3 | CASSLLSPSGTRETQYF
. | TRBJ2-5 | TRBV6-7 | CASSRIRDRARETQYF
. | TRBJ2-5 | TRBV7-6 | CASSSVGGPRETQYF
. | TRBJ2-2 | TRBV4-1 | CASSQVVSGNTGELFF
. | TRBJ2-3 | TRBV9 | CASSARGSTDTQYF
. | TRBJ2-7 | TRBV29-1 | CSVLGTSFYEQYF
. | TRBJ2-3 | TRBV19 | CASNERGVSTDTQYF
. | TRBJ1-1 | TRBV7-9 | CASSLGSWTGRTEAFF
. | TRBJ2-2 | TRBV9 | CASGLNTGELFF
. | TRBJ2-5 | TRBV9 | CASSVQGGRSQETQYF
. | TRBJ2-2 | TRBV5-8 | CASSPEGRGGTLRIAGELFF
. | TRBJ2-6 | TRBV5-1 | CASSYTGTRSSGANVLTF
. | TRBJ2-7 | TRBV5-6 | CASSPGPGGEQYF
once | TRBJ1-1 | TRBV30 | CAWSAVNKNTEAFF
. | TRBJ1-1 | TRBV15 | CATSKRRGMTEAFF
. | TRBJ2-2 | TRBV5-1 | CASSFQNTGELFF
few | TRBJ1-5 | TRBV30 | CAWSLARGQPQHF
. | TRBJ2-1 | TRBV27 | CASSLRGTNNEQFF